At least ten counts were recorded for the clone carrying this TCR beta chain. Its target is unknown. The source of the sample is a study of shared clonotypes between healthy human individuals. In the source study's methods: Sequence data from immunoSEQ were junction-only and lacked quality scores; consequently, filtering differed. The assay was immunoSEQ multiplex PCR, and TCRdb's table has in-frame clones only and misses some. From that table come the V and J calls and clone size; the DNA was used to work out D and trimming. The sample holds roughly 220,000 clones, 65% to 70% seen once. Trimming pared 7 bases from V and 4 bases from J, leaving 10 bases between. Germline values: CDR1 MDHEN, CDR2 SYDVKM. The CDR3 spans 12 residues. Points from the study as a whole: Memory subsets had estimated richness that was generally smaller than that of naive subsets.

This chain uses TRBV28 with TRBJ1-1; D call uncertain. Sequencing was carried out using memory CD4+ T cells sorted from blood. Subset described: CD45RA-negative fraction. The receptor was isolated from a man under 40 in good health. This CDR3 reads CASMGPVTEAFF. The CDR3 DNA follows: TGTGCCAGCATGGGTCCGGTCACTGAAGCTTTCTTT.